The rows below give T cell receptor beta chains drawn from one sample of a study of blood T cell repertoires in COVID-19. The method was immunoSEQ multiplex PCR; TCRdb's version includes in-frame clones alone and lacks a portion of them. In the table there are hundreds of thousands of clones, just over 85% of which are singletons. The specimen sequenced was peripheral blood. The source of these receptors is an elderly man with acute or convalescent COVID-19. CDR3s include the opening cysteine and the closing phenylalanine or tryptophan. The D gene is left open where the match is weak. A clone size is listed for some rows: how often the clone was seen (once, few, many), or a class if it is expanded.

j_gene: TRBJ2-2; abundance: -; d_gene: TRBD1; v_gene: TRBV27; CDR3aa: CAKLRRGLWGTGELFF; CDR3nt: TGTGCCAAGCTTCGTAGGGGGCTCTGGGGCACCGGGGAGCTGTTTTTT
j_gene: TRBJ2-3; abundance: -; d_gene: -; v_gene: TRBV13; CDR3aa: CASSLRGTDTQYF; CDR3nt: TGTGCCAGCAGCTTACGGGGGACAGATACGCAGTATTTT
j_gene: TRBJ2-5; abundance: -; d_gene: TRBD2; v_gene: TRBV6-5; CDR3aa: CASTTGRPLGETQYF; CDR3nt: TGTGCCAGCACCACCGGGAGGCCACTGGGAGAGACCCAGTACTTC
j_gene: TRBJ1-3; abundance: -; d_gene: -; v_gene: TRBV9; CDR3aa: CASSEGGWGSGNTIYF; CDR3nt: TGTGCCAGCAGCGAAGGGGGTTGGGGCAGTGGAAACACCATATATTTT
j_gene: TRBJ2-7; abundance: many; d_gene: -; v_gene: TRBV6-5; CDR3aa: CASSYSKEREQYF; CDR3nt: TGTGCCAGCAGTTACTCGAAAGAGCGCGAGCAGTACTTC
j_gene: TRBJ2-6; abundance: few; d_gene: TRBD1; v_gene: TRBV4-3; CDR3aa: CASSHDRGLIAGANVLTF; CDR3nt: TGCGCCAGCAGCCATGACAGGGGGCTGATAGCCGGGGCCAACGTCCTGACTTTC
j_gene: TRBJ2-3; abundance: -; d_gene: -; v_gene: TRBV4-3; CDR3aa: CASSQGRGPKSTDTQYF; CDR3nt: TGCGCCAGCAGCCAAGGCCGAGGCCCCAAGAGCACAGATACGCAGTATTTT
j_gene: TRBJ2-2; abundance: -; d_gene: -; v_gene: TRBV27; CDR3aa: CASSFGRTNTGELFF; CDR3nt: TGTGCCAGCAGTTTTGGTCGGACAAACACCGGGGAGCTGTTTTTT
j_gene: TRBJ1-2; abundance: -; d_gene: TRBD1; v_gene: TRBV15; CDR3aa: CATSREQGDYGYTF; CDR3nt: TGTGCCACCAGCAGAGAACAGGGGGACTATGGCTACACCTTC
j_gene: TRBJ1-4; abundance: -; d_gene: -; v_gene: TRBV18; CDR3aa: CASSPRGDGEKLFF; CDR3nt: TGTGCCAGCTCACCCAGGGGAGATGGGGAAAAACTGTTTTTT
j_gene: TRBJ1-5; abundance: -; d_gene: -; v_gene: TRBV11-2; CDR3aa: CASSLSNQPQHF; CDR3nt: TGTGCCAGCAGCCTTAGCAATCAGCCCCAGCATTTT
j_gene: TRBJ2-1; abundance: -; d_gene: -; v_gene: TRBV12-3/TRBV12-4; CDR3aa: CASSRTRNEQFF; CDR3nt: TGTGCCAGCAGCCGTACTAGAAATGAGCAGTTCTTC
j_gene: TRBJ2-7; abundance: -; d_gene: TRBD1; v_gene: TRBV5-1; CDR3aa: CASSFVSGTGSYEQYF; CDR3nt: TGCGCCAGCAGCTTCGTTTCCGGGACAGGATCATACGAGCAGTACTTC
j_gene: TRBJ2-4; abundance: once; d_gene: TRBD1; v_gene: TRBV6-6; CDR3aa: CASSLQGALNIQYF; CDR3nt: TGTGCCAGCAGTTTACAGGGGGCCTTAAACATTCAGTACTTC
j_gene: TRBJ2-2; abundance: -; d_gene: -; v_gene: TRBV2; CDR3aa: CASSRDSTGELFF; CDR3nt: TGTGCCAGCAGCAGAGACAGCACCGGGGAGCTGTTTTTT
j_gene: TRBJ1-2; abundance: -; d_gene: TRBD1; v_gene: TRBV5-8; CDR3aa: CASRNDRGTYGYTF; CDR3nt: TGTGCCAGCAGGAATGACAGGGGGACCTATGGCTACACCTTC
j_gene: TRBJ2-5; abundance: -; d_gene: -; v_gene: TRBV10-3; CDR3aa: CAISESPGRETQYF; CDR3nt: TGTGCCATCAGTGAGTCCCCAGGGAGGGAGACCCAGTACTTC
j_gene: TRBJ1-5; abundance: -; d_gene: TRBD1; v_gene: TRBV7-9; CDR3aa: CASSFGQGEPQHF; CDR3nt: TGTGCCAGCAGCTTTGGACAGGGCGAGCCCCAGCATTTT
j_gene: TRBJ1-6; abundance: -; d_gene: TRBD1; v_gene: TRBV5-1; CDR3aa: CASADRGSNSPLHF; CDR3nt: TGCGCCAGCGCCGACAGGGGGTCTAATTCACCCCTCCACTTT
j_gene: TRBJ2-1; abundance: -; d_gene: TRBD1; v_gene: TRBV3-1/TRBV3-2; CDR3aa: CASSHKGQGGYNEQFF; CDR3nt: TGTGCCAGCAGCCATAAAGGACAGGGAGGCTACAATGAGCAGTTCTTC
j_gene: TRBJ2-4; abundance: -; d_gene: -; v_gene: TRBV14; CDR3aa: CASSHSLAKNIQYF; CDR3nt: TGTGCCAGCAGCCATTCTCTAGCCAAAAACATTCAGTACTTC
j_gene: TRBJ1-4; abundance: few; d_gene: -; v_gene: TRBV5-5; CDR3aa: CASSLAFGGSNEKLFF; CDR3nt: TGTGCCAGCAGCTTGGCCTTCGGGGGGTCCAATGAAAAACTGTTTTTT
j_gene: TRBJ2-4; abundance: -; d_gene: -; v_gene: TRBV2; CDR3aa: CASSDPFDRNLLGNIQYF; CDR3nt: TGTGCCAGCAGCGATCCTTTTGACAGAAACCTTCTTGGAAACATTCAGTACTTC
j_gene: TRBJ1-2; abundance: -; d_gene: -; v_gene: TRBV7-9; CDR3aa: CASSSQGTNGYTF; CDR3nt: TGTGCCAGCAGCTCCCAGGGGACGAATGGCTACACCTTC